This TCR beta chain was found in a study of CD8+CD57+ T cells in acquired aplastic anemia. Genomic DNA, serving as template, underwent TCR beta VDJ and CDR3 profiling. MiXCR, applied by TCRdb to the reads, yields one record per CDR3 protein. The data contain 200,000 to 250,000 distinct CDR3 sequences, approximately 60% of them singletons. CDR1 and CDR2 (germline): LNHDA, SQIVND (reference sequence). V lost 6 bases to trimming and J lost 9 bases, with 9 bases between them. The CDR3 has 11 amino acids. The sequence was obtained from a human donor in good health. The sample taken for sequencing was sorted CD4+, CD8+, or CD8+CD57+ T cells (not recorded which) from PBMCs. J is TRBJ2-1 and V is TRBV19; D gene ambiguous. The CDR3 DNA reads TGTGCCAGTAGCACTACCCTTGAGCAGTTCTTC. Translated, it gives CASSTTLEQFF. The variable domain in full, with the rest retrieved from reference TRBV19 and TRBJ2-1, is DGGITQSPKYLFRKEGQNVTLSCEQNLNHDAMYWYRQDPGQGLRLIYYSQIVNDFQKGDIAEGYSVSREKKESFPLTVTSAQKNPTAFYLCASSTTLEQFFGPGTRLTVL.